A selection of T cell receptor beta chains follows, all from one sample in a study of metastatic and nonmetastatic thyroid tumors. TCRdb called clones again from the PCR reads with MiXCR. The sample lists under 25,000 clones, roughly 23% seen once, with just over 8% in the top ten. Sample: adjacent normal tissue. The receptor set was obtained from a female donor with papillary thyroid cancer or a benign thyroid nodule (not recorded which). Some clones in this sample may be carry-over from other donors' samples. Both conserved end residues are part of each CDR3. A D gene is named only where the DNA matches it firmly. The listing skips clone size in some rows; elsewhere it reads once, few, many or a size class.

abundance: medium-sized
j_gene: TRBJ2-7
d_gene: TRBD1
v_gene: TRBV11-2
CDR3aa: CASSRLTGPSYEQYF
CDR3nt: TGTGCCAGCAGCCGACTGACAGGGCCTTCCTACGAGCAGTACTTC

abundance: few
j_gene: TRBJ1-2
d_gene: -
v_gene: TRBV6-6
CDR3aa: CARKGRFRDVKKKDGYTF
CDR3nt: TGTGCCAGAAAGGGCCGCTTTAGGGACGTGAAAAAAAAGGATGGCTACACCTTC

abundance: -
j_gene: TRBJ2-2
d_gene: -
v_gene: TRBV2
CDR3aa: CASIRVTGELFF
CDR3nt: TGTGCCAGCATCAGGGTCACCGGGGAGCTGTTTTTT

abundance: -
j_gene: TRBJ1-2
d_gene: -
v_gene: TRBV12-3/TRBV12-4
CDR3aa: CASSLDGNYGYTF
CDR3nt: TGTGCCAGCAGTTTAGACGGTAACTATGGCTACACCTTC

abundance: -
j_gene: TRBJ2-1
d_gene: -
v_gene: TRBV20-1
CDR3aa: CGAGVVEQFF
CDR3nt: TGCGGTGCTGGGGTGGTTGAGCAGTTCTTC

abundance: few
j_gene: TRBJ2-2
d_gene: TRBD1
v_gene: TRBV30
CDR3aa: CAWMPRDRDTGELFF
CDR3nt: TGTGCCTGGATGCCCCGGGACAGGGACACCGGGGAGCTGTTTTTT

abundance: medium-sized
j_gene: TRBJ1-1
d_gene: -
v_gene: TRBV19
CDR3aa: CASRPGLFRNTEAFF
CDR3nt: TGTGCCAGTAGGCCAGGACTTTTCCGGAACACTGAAGCTTTCTTT

abundance: -
j_gene: TRBJ2-7
d_gene: TRBD2
v_gene: TRBV6-1
CDR3aa: CASIHYTAGGQREQYF
CDR3nt: TGTGCCAGCATCCATTACACGGCGGGAGGGCAACGCGAGCAGTACTTC

abundance: medium-sized
j_gene: TRBJ2-6
d_gene: -
v_gene: TRBV7-3
CDR3aa: CASSPGQPGANVLTF
CDR3nt: TGTGCCAGCAGCCCCGGACAGCCCGGGGCCAACGTCCTGACTTTC

abundance: -
j_gene: TRBJ1-1
d_gene: TRBD1
v_gene: TRBV5-4
CDR3aa: CASSTGQGWNTEAFF
CDR3nt: TGTGCCAGCAGCACGGGACAGGGCTGGAACACTGAAGCTTTCTTT

abundance: -
j_gene: TRBJ2-1
d_gene: -
v_gene: TRBV28
CDR3aa: CASSLSKCLEQFF
CDR3nt: TGTGCCAGCAGTTTAAGTAAGTGCCTTGAGCAGTTCTTC

abundance: -
j_gene: TRBJ2-2
d_gene: -
v_gene: TRBV12-3/TRBV12-4
CDR3aa: CASSVARELFF
CDR3nt: TGTGCCAGCAGTGTTGCTCGGGAGCTGTTTTTT

abundance: -
j_gene: TRBJ1-5
d_gene: TRBD1
v_gene: TRBV28
CDR3aa: CASIRGWGSTGVLQPQHF
CDR3nt: TGTGCCAGCATCCGGGGTTGGGGGTCGACAGGGGTCCTTCAGCCCCAGCATTTT

abundance: -
j_gene: TRBJ2-7
d_gene: TRBD1
v_gene: TRBV11-1
CDR3aa: CASSSGQGSSFSYEQYF
CDR3nt: TGTGCCAGCAGCAGCGGACAGGGGTCCTCTTTCTCCTACGAGCAGTACTTC

abundance: -
j_gene: TRBJ1-1
d_gene: TRBD1
v_gene: TRBV7-2
CDR3aa: CASSLLQGAKTEAFF
CDR3nt: TGTGCCAGCAGCTTACTACAGGGGGCGAAGACTGAAGCTTTCTTT

abundance: -
j_gene: TRBJ2-3
d_gene: -
v_gene: TRBV7-8
CDR3aa: CASSLAPIQADTQYF
CDR3nt: TGTGCCAGCAGCTTAGCGCCGATCCAGGCAGATACGCAGTATTTT

abundance: few
j_gene: TRBJ2-7
d_gene: -
v_gene: TRBV2
CDR3aa: CASNAPQDGSYEQYF
CDR3nt: TGTGCCAGCAACGCCCCACAGGACGGTTCCTACGAGCAGTACTTC

abundance: -
j_gene: TRBJ1-1
d_gene: -
v_gene: TRBV12-3/TRBV12-4
CDR3aa: CASSKTGPNTEAFF
CDR3nt: TGTGCCAGCAGCAAGACAGGACCTAACACTGAAGCTTTCTTT

abundance: few
j_gene: TRBJ2-7
d_gene: TRBD1
v_gene: TRBV27
CDR3aa: CASRPGTGHVEQYF
CDR3nt: TGTGCCAGCAGGCCCGGGACAGGACATGTCGAGCAGTACTTC

abundance: -
j_gene: TRBJ2-2
d_gene: TRBD2
v_gene: TRBV11-2
CDR3aa: CASSFGGLAGELFF
CDR3nt: TGTGCCAGCAGCTTCGGGGGGTTGGCCGGGGAGCTGTTTTTT

abundance: many
j_gene: TRBJ2-7
d_gene: TRBD2
v_gene: TRBV5-4
CDR3aa: CASSFSGRSTYEQYF
CDR3nt: TGTGCCAGCAGCTTTAGCGGGAGATCGACCTACGAGCAGTACTTC

abundance: -
j_gene: TRBJ2-7
d_gene: TRBD1
v_gene: TRBV5-1
CDR3aa: CASSARGTESYEQYF
CDR3nt: TGCGCCAGCAGCGCCCGTGGGACAGAAAGCTACGAGCAGTACTTC